These 4 T cell receptor beta chains were sequenced from one sample in a study of PD-L1 blockade in urothelial cancer. Time point described: pretreatment peripheral blood. Sequencing used immunoSEQ multiplex PCR; TCRdb keeps in-frame clones, though not all of them. Altogether about 63,000 clones are present, around 86% being singletons, with the ten largest covering roughly 3.2%. The starting material was PBMCs, obtained around atezolizumab (anti-PD-L1) treatment. These TCRs come from a man aged 65 to 85 with urothelial cancer.

The CDR3 sequence: CASSPRLAELNTQYF. The CDR3 coding sequence is TGTGCCAGTAGTCCGAGACTAGCGGAGCTTAATACGCAGTATTTT. The chain is built from TRBV19 and TRBJ2-3, with TRBD2 matching 9 bases. Germline V gene data show CDR1 as LNHDA and CDR2 as SQIVND (reference sequence). There are 15 residues in the CDR3. Trimming at V came to 5 bases and at J to 7 bases, leaving 10 bases not matched to a gene.

V is TRBV30 and J is TRBJ2-2, with D perhaps TRBD1 (7 bases). Germline lookup yields CDR1 GTSNPN and CDR2 SVGIG (reference sequence). CDR3 size: 16 residues. The germline V and J ends were trimmed by 4 bases and 3 bases, with 18 bases remaining between them. CDR3 residues: CAWNPPTGRYTGELFF. DNA of the CDR3: TGTGCCTGGAACCCCCCGACAGGGAGGTACACCGGGGAGCTGTTTTTT.

This chain uses TRBV2 with TRBJ1-5; D remains unclear. Trimming shortened V by 5 bases and J by 7 bases, and 12 bases separated the two germline ends. The CDR3 length is 13 residues. Germline V gene data show CDR1 as SNHLY and CDR2 as FYNNEI. CDR3 sequence (DNA): TGTGCCAGCAGTACCCTCAATGAGCAGCCCCAGCATTTT. Translating it yields CASSTLNEQPQHF.

The chain has TRBV6-6 and TRBJ2-2; TRBD2 is a possible D gene (5 bases). Trimming left V 0 bases short and J 6 bases short, with 11 bases between. The CDR3 consists of 15 residues. CDR1 is MNHNY and CDR2 is SVGAGI in the germline V gene (reference sequence). CDR3 region: CASSYSGGQAGELFF. CDR3 bases: TGTGCCAGCAGTTACTCCGGCGGGCAAGCCGGGGAGCTGTTTTTT.